These 26 T cell receptor beta chains share one sample of origin, sequenced in a study of response to subunit inactivated influenza vaccine. TCRdb reprocessed the RT-PCR reads with MiXCR, giving one entry per CDR3 protein. The sample has about 500,000 distinct CDR3 sequences, 10% to 15% seen once. This specimen consisted of PBMCs from blood, obtained about 6 weeks after vaccination. The source is a man aged 50 or older who received an inactivated influenza vaccine.

Points on this clonotype: The junction differs from germline at one of its ends, possibly a read error. This CDR3 is CATQGLQGAVGYSF. The DNA for the CDR3 is TGTGCCACCCAAGGATTACAGGGGGCTGTTGGCTACTCCTTC. The chain joins TRBV24-1 to TRBJ1-2; TRBD1 matches at 9 bases. The CDR3 contains 14 residues. From germline, CDR1 is KGHDR and CDR2 SFDVKD.

CDR3 in amino acids: CASSLWEKETQYF. The DNA of the CDR3 is TGTGCCAGCAGTTTATGGGAAAAGGAGACCCAGTACTTC. V is TRBV12-3 or TRBV12-4 and J is TRBJ2-5, with no clear D. The CDR3 has 13 residues. V lost 2 bases, J lost 5 bases, and 9 bases lay in between.

This clonotype has more than one count but fewer than ten. The rearrangement links TRBV6-2 or TRBV6-3 to TRBJ2-5; 11 bases agree with TRBD2. V was pared by 4 bases and J by 4 bases, with 2 bases of the junction left unmatched. This CDR3 contains 14 residues. Germline-derived CDR1 and CDR2 are MNHEY and SVGEGT. The CDR3 DNA follows: TGTGCCAGCAGTTGGGGGACTAGCGGAGAGACCCAGTACTTC. The encoded protein is CASSWGTSGETQYF.

The chain is built from TRBV20-1 and TRBJ2-3, with 10 bases lining up with TRBD2. Germline V lookup: CDR1 DFQATT, CDR2 SNEGSKA (reference sequence). The CDR3 is made up of 16 amino acids. V lost 2 bases and J lost 4; bases outside the gene matches: 9. CDR3 bases: TGCAGTGCTAGAAGGCTAGCGGGAGTTGGGGCAGATACGCAGTATTTT. Translation: CSARRLAGVGADTQYF.

This clonotype was detected ten times or more. This chain joins TRBV5-1 and TRBJ2-3; no reliable D call. Germline CDR1 SGHRS, CDR2 YFSETQ. The CDR3 is 14 amino acids. Trimming took off 2 bases at V and 4 bases at J, with 11 bases between the two ends. CDR3 protein: CASSFAQRPDTQYF. In DNA form, the CDR3 reads TGCGCCAGCAGCTTCGCCCAACGACCAGATACGCAGTATTTT.

This clonotype was seen a few times. The chain links TRBV5-1 to TRBJ2-3; D not resolved. Germline assignment: CDR1 SGHRS and CDR2 YFSETQ. Deletions cut 0 bases from V and 8 bases from J, with 10 bases between. CDR3 length: 13 residues. The CDR3 reads CASSLASRSTQYF. The DNA for the CDR3 is TGCGCCAGCAGCTTGGCGTCTCGGAGTACGCAGTATTTT.

This clonotype appeared many times. The chain combines TRBV11-1 with TRBJ2-1; 12 bases fit TRBD2. The CDR3 consists of 19 residues. The germline CDR1 and CDR2 sequences are SGHAT and FQDESV (reference sequence). J lost 4 bases, V lost 5 bases, and 15 bases had no gene match. The CDR3 sequence is CASSETGTSGQSLYNEQFF. DNA of the CDR3: TGTGCCAGCAGCGAGACCGGGACTAGCGGGCAGTCCCTATACAATGAGCAGTTCTTC. Full variable domain (rest looked up from reference TRBV11-1 and TRBJ2-1): EAEVAQSPRYKITEKSQAVAFWCDPISGHATLYWYRQILGQGPELLVQFQDESVVDDSQLPKDRFSAERLKGVDSTLKIQPAELGDSAMYLCASSETGTSGQSLYNEQFFGPGTRLTVL.

This clonotype was observed a handful of times. V and J are TRBV6-1 and TRBJ1-5, with D perhaps TRBD1 (5 bases). The V end was cut by 10 bases, the J end by 6 bases, with 19 bases between. This CDR3 is built from 14 residues. CDR1 and CDR2 (germline): MNHNS, SASEGT. The CDR3 protein is CATGGGISGQPQHF. The CDR3 nucleotides are TGTGCCACTGGGGGGGGGATTAGCGGTCAGCCCCAGCATTTT.

The CDR3 sequence is CASSQARQGVWYGYTF. The CDR3 bases are TGCGCCAGCAGCCAAGCCCGACAGGGGGTTTGGTATGGCTACACCTTC. The rearrangement joins TRBV4-3 to TRBJ1-2; TRBD1 agrees at 9 bases. The length of the CDR3 is 16 residues. From germline, CDR1 is LGHNA and CDR2 YSLEER. V dropped 1 base and J dropped 5; count of bases not matched to a gene: 8.

The rearrangement joins TRBV27 to TRBJ1-2; TRBD1 might be the D (5 bases). Trimming cost V 6 bases and J 5 bases, with 16 bases left between them. The CDR3 totals 14 residues. Germline values: CDR1 MNHEY, CDR2 SMNVEV (reference sequence). CDR3: CASSPDSFGYGYTF. The DNA of the CDR3 is TGTGCCAGCAGCCCTGACAGCTTCGGATATGGCTACACCTTC.

The V and J genes are TRBV5-6 and TRBJ2-3; 7 bases map to TRBD2. CDR3 length: 16 residues. V lost 1 base to trimming and J lost 2 bases; unmatched junction nucleotides: 7. CDR1 and CDR2 (germline): SGHDT, YYEEEE. This CDR3 is CASSLFASGITDTQYF. The CDR3 region has the DNA TGTGCCAGCAGCTTGTTTGCTAGCGGAATCACAGATACGCAGTATTTT.

The chain carries TRBV6-1 and TRBJ1-4; 11 bases align to TRBD1. Germline assignment: CDR1 MNHNS and CDR2 SASEGT. The CDR3 length is 16 residues. The V segment lost 6 bases and the J segment 3 bases; nucleotides outside the gene matches: 6. The CDR3 nucleotides read TGTGCCAGCAGCCGAGGACAGGGGGCTGCTAATGAAAAACTGTTTTTT. Encoded protein: CASSRGQGAANEKLFF.

The rearrangement links TRBV7-6 to TRBJ2-7; D tentatively reads TRBD1 or TRBD2 (5 bases each). The V and J ends lost 0 bases and 4 bases respectively, with 16 bases between them. CDR3 length: 16 amino acids. Germline V gene sequence: CDR1 SGHVS, CDR2 FNYEAQ. The CDR3 is CASSLAWGRDEYEQYF. The CDR3 DNA follows: TGTGCCAGCAGCTTAGCTTGGGGCAGGGACGAATACGAGCAGTACTTC.

This clonotype showed up just a few times. The chain employs TRBV5-6 and TRBJ2-3; D perhaps matches TRBD1 (7 bases). The CDR3 is 15 residues long. Germline values: CDR1 SGHDT, CDR2 YYEEEE. With 6 bases removed from V and 0 bases from J, the gap between germline ends came to 14 bases. The CDR3 DNA reads TGTGCCAGCAATGCAGGGGGGACTAGCACAGATACGCAGTATTTT. This gives the protein CASNAGGTSTDTQYF.

This clonotype was seen a handful of times. The chain recombines TRBV24-1 with TRBJ1-2; no clear D. In germline, CDR1 is KGHDR, CDR2 SFDVKD. V was clipped by 0 bases and J by 4 bases, with 8 bases between them. This CDR3 region has 14 residues. This CDR3 reads CATSDLAQPYGYTF. DNA for the CDR3: TGTGCCACCAGTGATTTGGCACAGCCCTATGGCTACACCTTC.

The sample holds a few counts of this clonotype. CDR3 nucleotide sequence: TGTGCCAATCCGGGACTAGTCCACGGTGAGCAGTTCTTC. Protein: CANPGLVHGEQFF. V is TRBV6-2 or TRBV6-3 and J is TRBJ2-1, with 8 bases identical to TRBD2. V was clipped by 10 bases and J by 9 bases; unmatched bases: 11. Germline CDR1 MNHEY, CDR2 SVGEGT. The CDR3 consists of 13 residues.

The sample holds many counts of this clonotype. This rearrangement joins TRBV5-6 to TRBJ1-1, with a possible D match to TRBD1 (6 bases). Trimming left V 2 bases short and J 6 bases short, with 14 bases between. Germline V lookup: CDR1 SGHDT, CDR2 YYEEEE. CDR3 length equals 14 residues. CDR3 nucleotides: TGTGCCAGCAGCTTCCCGACAGGTTTCTCTGAAGCTTTCTTT. Encoded protein: CASSFPTGFSEAFF.

The CDR3 DNA follows: TGTGCCAGCAGCTTTGGCCTGTCAGAGACCCAGTACTTC. It codes for CASSFGLSETQYF. The chain has TRBV7-8 and TRBJ2-5, with D uncertain. The germline gives CDR1 SGHVS, CDR2 FQNEAQ. Trimming shortened V by 3 bases and J by 4 bases, and 9 bases separated the two germline ends. The length of the CDR3 is 13 residues.

This clonotype has at least ten counts. The chain recombines TRBV20-1 with TRBJ2-1; D ambiguous. Germline V lookup: CDR1 DFQATT, CDR2 SNEGSKA (reference sequence). The germline V and J ends were trimmed by 0 bases and 5 bases, with 2 bases remaining between them. The CDR3 loop spans 11 amino acids. This CDR3 is CSARDDNEQFF. CDR3 nucleotide sequence: TGCAGTGCTAGAGATGACAATGAGCAGTTCTTC.

There are a few counts of this clonotype. The chain links TRBV6-2 or TRBV6-3 to TRBJ2-5; 13 nucleotides line up with TRBD2. V was clipped by 4 bases and J by 5 bases; unmatched bases: 10. CDR1 and CDR2 from the germline V gene are MNHEY and SVGEGT. This CDR3 comprises 17 residues. The chain's CDR3 is CASSSQTSGGKVETQYF. The CDR3, as DNA: TGTGCCAGCAGTTCCCAGACTAGCGGGGGGAAGGTGGAGACCCAGTACTTC.

This CDR3 is CSGQRAAPYEQYF. DNA of the CDR3: TGCAGCGGGCAGCGAGCCGCCCCCTACGAGCAGTACTTC. This chain uses TRBV29-1 with TRBJ2-7, with unresolved D. V was shortened by 7 bases and J by 2 bases, with 15 bases between the two germline ends. The CDR3 runs to 13 residues. The V gene's germline CDR1 is SQVTM and CDR2 ANQGSEA.

This clonotype was counted only a few times. This chain links TRBV20-1 with TRBJ1-4, with D uncertain. Germline loops: CDR1 DFQATT, CDR2 SNEGSKA (reference sequence). CDR3 length equals 16 residues. Trimming pared 2 bases from V and 8 bases from J, leaving 21 bases between. In nucleotides, the CDR3 is TGCAGTGCTAGACCCCGTAGCGAGTTCGCGGAAGAAAAACTGTTTTTT. The encoded protein is CSARPRSEFAEEKLFF.

The chain carries TRBV6-2 or TRBV6-3 and TRBJ2-7; TRBD1 might be the D (6 bases). Germline loops: CDR1 MNHEY, CDR2 SVGEGT. The CDR3 length is 12 residues. Trimming cost V 10 bases and J 5 bases, with 15 bases left between them. CDR3 sequence (DNA): TGTGCCACCCAACAGGGAATCGACGAGCAGTACTTC. This codes for CATQQGIDEQYF.

The chain is built from TRBV10-3 and TRBJ2-6, with TRBD1 matching 9 bases. Trimming took 8 bases from V and 3 from J; bases not matched to a gene: 8. The CDR3 runs 16 residues. CDR1 and CDR2 from the germline V gene are ENHRY and SYGVKD. The DNA of the CDR3 is TGTGCCATCGGTTCGAGACAGGGGGTTGGGGCCAACGTCCTGACTTTC. Amino acids: CAIGSRQGVGANVLTF.

J is TRBJ2-3 and V is TRBV7-2; no reliable D call. Deletions cut 5 bases from V and 3 bases from J, with 9 bases between. Germline lookup yields CDR1 SGHTA and CDR2 FQGNSA. This CDR3 contains 13 residues. The CDR3 DNA reads as TGTGCCAGCAGCCTCCATGTAACAGATACGCAGTATTTT. It codes for CASSLHVTDTQYF.

This rearrangement joins TRBV20-1 to TRBJ2-3, with a possible D match to TRBD2 (5 bases). V lost 6 bases and J 4 bases, leaving 11 bases between the germline ends. The CDR3 contains 12 residues. In germline, CDR1 is DFQATT, CDR2 SNEGSKA (reference sequence). In DNA form, the CDR3 reads TGCAGTGCCATTGGGAGTGCAGATACGCAGTATTTT. It codes for CSAIGSADTQYF.